One and the same sample provided the 19 T cell receptor beta chains below, sequenced in a study of blood T cell repertoires in COVID-19. The method was immunoSEQ multiplex PCR; TCRdb's version includes in-frame clones alone and lacks a portion of them. The table has around 380,000 clones, about four fifths seen once. Sequenced input: peripheral blood. These receptors were taken from a human donor with acute or convalescent COVID-19. The donor label of this sample is uncertain.

This clone was seen only once. The J gene is TRBJ2-3, the V gene TRBV27, with a possible D match to TRBD2 (6 bases). The CDR3 extends over 14 amino acids. V was clipped by 6 bases and J by 5 bases, with 15 bases between them. Germline-derived CDR1 and CDR2 are MNHEY and SMNVEV (reference sequence). The CDR3 sequence: CASSTTSFRDTQYF. CDR3 sequence (DNA): TGTGCCAGCAGCACGACTAGTTTCCGAGATACGCAGTATTTT.

There are a few counts of this clone. The V call is TRBV30, the J call TRBJ2-2, with 9 bases aligning to TRBD2. CDR3 size: 16 residues. Trimming cost V 0 bases and J 5 bases; bases outside gene matches: 7. CDR1 GTSNPN and CDR2 SVGIG come from the germline V gene (reference sequence). The CDR3 nucleotides are TGTGCCTGGAGTGTCCGCGGGAGGGTAGCGACCGGGGAGCTGTTTTTT. Amino acids: CAWSVRGRVATGELFF.

The rearrangement joins TRBV21-1 to TRBJ2-3; TRBD2 is the table's D call, not checked against the DNA. TRBV21-1 is tagged as a pseudogene. The CDR3 is made up of 17 amino acids. The CDR3 coding sequence is TGTGCCAGCAGCATGCTCGGCAGCGGAAAGTGCACAGATACGCAGTATTTT. Encoded protein: CASSMLGSGKCTDTQYF.

The J gene is TRBJ2-5, the V gene TRBV6-6, with 9 bases matching TRBD1. This CDR3 comprises 15 residues. After removal of 6 bases from V and 7 bases from J, the junction contained 12 bases not matched to a gene. From germline, CDR1 is MNHNY and CDR2 SVGAGI (reference sequence). As DNA, the CDR3 is TGTGCCAGCAGCTCTACAGGGGGCTTTACCGCGACCCAGTACTTC. Translated, it gives CASSSTGGFTATQYF.

The chain is built from TRBV2 and TRBJ2-7, with D maybe TRBD1 (6 bases). CDR1 and CDR2 from the germline V gene are SNHLY and FYNNEI. There are 14 residues in the CDR3. The germline V and J ends were trimmed by 4 bases and 5 bases, with 15 bases remaining between them. CDR3 nucleotides: TGTGCCAGCAGTGGGGGGCTAGGGGCTCACGAGCAGTACTTC. Amino acid sequence: CASSGGLGAHEQYF.

This sequence joins TRBV14 and TRBJ2-1; TRBD2 matches at 10 bases. The germline CDR1 and CDR2 sequences are SGHDN and FVKESK. V lost 3 bases, J lost 4 bases, and 6 bases stayed unmatched. CDR3 size: 16 residues. The CDR3: CASSQEAGGLYNEQFF. Here the CDR3 DNA reads TGTGCCAGCAGCCAGGAAGCGGGAGGGCTGTACAATGAGCAGTTCTTC.

The genes are TRBV28 and TRBJ1-2; no clear D. The germline CDR1 and CDR2 sequences are MDHEN and SYDVKM. The V end lost 6 bases, the J end lost 8 bases, and 19 bases lay between the germline ends. This CDR3 has 14 amino acids. The CDR3 spells CASSGGTQQLGYTF. DNA for the CDR3: TGTGCCAGCAGCGGTGGTACACAGCAATTGGGCTACACCTTC.

The chain uses TRBV2 and TRBJ2-1; 12 nucleotides align to TRBD2. The CDR3 has 16 amino acids. Germline CDR1 and CDR2: SNHLY and FYNNEI. Trimming removed 9 bases from V and 8 bases from J; junction bases left unmatched: 14. The CDR3 nucleotides are TGTGCCAGTGGGGAGTTCGCGGGACTAGCGGGCGATGAGCAGTTCTTC. Its translation is CASGEFAGLAGDEQFF.

The gene calls are TRBV5-1 and TRBJ1-1; D gene uncertain. The CDR3 is 15 amino acids. Germline V gene data show CDR1 as SGHRS and CDR2 as YFSETQ. Trimming took off 4 bases at V and 1 base at J, with 14 bases between the two ends. CDR3 in DNA: TGCGCCAGCAGCGGGCAGGTTTCCCAGAACACTGAAGCTTTCTTT. Translated, it gives CASSGQVSQNTEAFF.

The chain has TRBV11-2 and TRBJ2-7; 8 bases line up with TRBD2. CDR3 length: 14 amino acids. Germline V gene data show CDR1 as SGHAT and CDR2 as FQNNGV. The V segment lost 7 bases and the J segment 3 bases; nucleotides outside the gene matches: 8. The chain's CDR3 is CASKRAGAFYEQYF. CDR3 bases: TGTGCCAGCAAGCGAGCGGGAGCTTTCTACGAGCAGTACTTC.

V is TRBV5-4 and J is TRBJ1-2; TRBD1 aligns across 8 bases. The CDR3 is 14 residues long. V dropped 8 bases and J dropped 5; count of bases not matched to a gene: 11. In germline, CDR1 is SGHNT, CDR2 YYREEE (reference sequence). The CDR3 here is CASNLQGGLYGYTF. CDR3 sequence (DNA): TGTGCCAGTAACCTACAGGGGGGGCTTTATGGCTACACCTTC.

This chain joins TRBV11-2 and TRBJ2-1, with TRBD2 identical over 13 bases. The trim removed 5 bases at V and 4 bases at J, leaving 5 bases unmatched. Germline V CDR1 and CDR2: SGHAT, FQNNGV. There are 16 residues in the CDR3. The CDR3 DNA is TGTGCCAGCAGCCTATGGACTAGCGGGAGTTACAATGAGCAGTTCTTC. Its protein is CASSLWTSGSYNEQFF.

In its sample, this clone was seen a few times. This chain joins TRBV27 and TRBJ2-1, with a tentative D call TRBD1 (6 bases). CDR3 length: 12 residues. CDR1 and CDR2 (germline): MNHEY, SMNVEV (reference sequence). V shed 5 bases and J shed 7 bases, with 9 bases lying between them. The CDR3 is CASSPQGNEQFF. The CDR3 DNA reads TGTGCCAGCAGTCCGCAGGGGAATGAGCAGTTCTTC.

V is TRBV7-9 and J is TRBJ2-7, with 8 nucleotides matching TRBD1. CDR1 SEHNR and CDR2 FQNEAQ come from the germline V gene (reference sequence). V gave up 5 bases and J gave up 1 base; unmatched junction bases: 4. The CDR3 is 14 amino acids. The CDR3 bases are TGTGCCAGCAGCCGGACAGGGACTTCCTACGAGCAGTACTTC. It encodes CASSRTGTSYEQYF.

This clone was detected once. The chain has TRBV5-4 and TRBJ1-2; 11 bases are a match to TRBD1. Germline lookup yields CDR1 SGHNT and CDR2 YYREEE (reference sequence). This CDR3 has 14 amino acids. V trimming: 5 bases; J trimming: 7 bases; junction bases outside the gene matches: 7. The CDR3 here is CASRKDRGLGGYTF. The CDR3, as DNA: TGTGCCAGCAGAAAGGACAGGGGGCTTGGTGGCTACACCTTC. Full variable domain (outside the CDR3, taken from reference TRBV5-4 and TRBJ1-2): ETGVTQSPTHLIKTRGQQVTLRCSSQSGHNTVSWYQQALGQGPQFIFQYYREEENGRGNFPPRFSGLQFPNYSSELNVNALELDDSALYLCASRKDRGLGGYTFGSGTRLTVV.

The rearrangement links TRBV19 to TRBJ1-2, with D possibly being TRBD1 (6 bases). The CDR3 runs to 15 residues. Trimming removed 4 bases at V and 4 bases at J, with 16 bases between. CDR1 is LNHDA, CDR2 SQIVND, per germline (reference sequence). The CDR3 reads CASSTLSGQSYGYTF. CDR3 DNA sequence: TGTGCCAGTAGTACCCTTTCCGGACAGAGCTATGGCTACACCTTC.

The V gene is TRBV12-3 or TRBV12-4, the J gene TRBJ1-2; possibly TRBD1 for D (6 bases). The CDR3 has 13 residues. V was trimmed by 6 bases and J by 4 bases, leaving 12 bases between them. The CDR3 sequence is CASSLGHPYGYTF. DNA of the CDR3: TGTGCCAGCAGCTTGGGACACCCCTATGGCTACACCTTC.

This clone was found a few times. The chain recombines TRBV11-3 with TRBJ2-2; the D gene is possibly TRBD1 (5 bases). Germline V CDR1 and CDR2: SGHNT, YENEEA. Trimming cost V 1 base and J 5 bases, with 11 bases left between them. This CDR3 has 15 residues. The CDR3 spells CASSLGQGETGELFF. CDR3 bases: TGTGCCAGCAGCTTAGGGCAGGGCGAAACCGGGGAGCTGTTTTTT.

The chain is built from TRBV7-9 and TRBJ2-7; possibly TRBD2 for D (5 bases). CDR3 length: 15 residues. V was trimmed by 4 bases and J by 0 bases, leaving 13 bases between them. Germline CDR1 SEHNR, CDR2 FQNEAQ (reference sequence). DNA of the CDR3: TGTGCCAGCAGCTACCTCGGGGATAGCTCCTACGAGCAGTACTTC. Protein: CASSYLGDSSYEQYF. Full variable domain (missing parts from reference TRBV7-9 and TRBJ2-7): DTGVSQNPRHKITKRGQNVTFRCDPISEHNRLYWYRQTLGQGPEFLTYFQNEAQLEKSRLLSDRFSAERPKGSFSTLEIQRTEQGDSAMYLCASSYLGDSSYEQYFGPGTRLTVT.